This is a list of T cell receptor beta chains from one sample in a study of post-analysis software for immune sequencing data. TCRdb recomputed calls from the PCR reads with MiXCR, one row per CDR3 protein. The data contain over 300,000 distinct CDR3 sequences, 30% to 45% of them singletons. Specimen: blood. These receptors originate from a girl between 10 and 17 years old with multiple sclerosis. Both conserved end residues are part of each CDR3. The D gene is left open where the match is weak. A clone size is listed for some rows: how often the clone was seen (once, few, many), or a class if it is expanded.

TRBV27,TRBJ2-7,.,.,TGTGCCAGCAGCTCCCCCCCTCGCGGGGGCTCATACGAGCAGTACTTC,CASSSPPRGGSYEQYF
TRBV20-1,TRBJ2-7,.,.,TGCAGTGGGGACCCTAGGAACGAGCAGTACTTC,CSGDPRNEQYF
TRBV4-3,TRBJ2-5,.,.,TGCGCCAGCAGCCAAAACCAGGGGAGGCGAGGTCAAGAGACCCAGTACTTC,CASSQNQGRRGQETQYF
TRBV10-2,TRBJ2-1,few,TRBD1,TGCGCCAGCAAGCGACAGGGATCAAATGAGCAGTTCTTC,CASKRQGSNEQFF
TRBV7-2,TRBJ2-3,.,.,TGTGCCAGCAGCTTACCCGCCCGGGGTCATACGCAGTATTTT,CASSLPARGHTQYF
TRBV7-9,TRBJ2-7,.,.,TGTGCCAGCAGCTTAGCGGAGGGAAATCGCTACGAGCAGTACTTC,CASSLAEGNRYEQYF
TRBV15,TRBJ1-6,few,.,TGTGCCACAGGGTCAGGAGATTATTCACCCCTCCACTTT,CATGSGDYSPLHF
TRBV5-5,TRBJ2-7,few,.,TGTGCCAGCAGCTTGGTGGACAGACCCTACGAGCAGTACTTC,CASSLVDRPYEQYF
TRBV24-1,TRBJ2-1,.,.,TGTGCCACCAGTGACACCGGAGAAGGTGAGCAGTTCTTC,CATSDTGEGEQFF
TRBV3-1,TRBJ2-3,.,.,TGTGCCAGCAGCCAAGTTGGGAAAGGGCCTAGCACAGATACGCAGTATTTT,CASSQVGKGPSTDTQYF
TRBV4-1,TRBJ2-1,few,.,TGCGCCAGCAGCCAAGAAGAGGACGGAAGAGTCGATGAGCAGTTCTTC,CASSQEEDGRVDEQFF